This entry lists 28 T cell receptor beta chains sequenced from one sample in a study of identical twins. In TCRdb, the 5' RACE reads were re-called with MiXCR into one record per CDR3 protein. The data show under 400,000 distinct CDR3 sequences, roughly 10% seen once. The specimen sequenced was naive T cells sorted from blood. The receptors were gathered from a woman aged 45-59 years in good health.

This clonotype was counted between two and nine times. The chain has TRBV12-3 or TRBV12-4 and TRBJ2-1, with D hard to call. The CDR3 consists of 14 residues. V was pared by 2 bases and J by 5 bases, with 10 bases between. CDR3 sequence: CASSLRVMNNEQFF. CDR3 bases: TGTGCCAGCAGTTTAAGAGTAATGAACAATGAGCAGTTCTTC.

In its sample, this clonotype was seen many times. The V and J genes are TRBV20-1 and TRBJ1-3; 7 bases line up with TRBD1. The CDR3 consists of 14 residues. CDR1 and CDR2 (germline): DFQATT, SNEGSKA (reference sequence). The V segment lost 3 bases and the J segment 4 bases; nucleotides outside the gene matches: 6. The CDR3 region has the DNA TGCAGTGCTAGGGAACAGGGGATGGGAAACACCATATATTTT. Amino acid sequence: CSAREQGMGNTIYF.

This clonotype has at least ten counts. This chain links TRBV5-1 with TRBJ2-3, with D perhaps matching TRBD1 (7 bases). V was clipped by 4 bases and J by 0 bases, with 27 bases between them. Germline V lookup: CDR1 SGHRS, CDR2 YFSETQ. The CDR3 is made up of 20 amino acids. CDR3 sequence reads: CASSPTGTVFSGVSTDTQYF. CDR3 sequence (DNA): TGCGCCAGCAGCCCCACCGGGACAGTATTTTCGGGAGTAAGCACAGATACGCAGTATTTT. Based on the CDR3 plus reference TRBV5-1 and TRBJ2-3, the full variable domain is KAGVTQTPRYLIKTRGQQVTLSCSPISGHRSVSWYQQTPGQGLQFLFEYFSETQRNKGNFPGRFSGRQFSNSRSEMNVSTLELGDSALYLCASSPTGTVFSGVSTDTQYFGPGTRLTVL.

This clonotype turned up a few times. This chain connects TRBV6-4 to TRBJ2-3; 9 nucleotides agree with TRBD2. V dropped 4 bases and J dropped 6; count of bases not matched to a gene: 5. CDR3 length equals 14 residues. From germline, CDR1 is MRHNA and CDR2 SNTAGT. This CDR3 reads CASSVAGVRDTQYF. The CDR3, as DNA: TGTGCCAGCAGTGTAGCGGGGGTCCGCGATACGCAGTATTTT.

The table lists this clonotype with many counts. This chain connects TRBV6-5 to TRBJ2-7; TRBD1 or TRBD2 may be the D gene (5 bases each). This CDR3 contains 16 residues. Per the germline V gene, CDR1 is MNHEY and CDR2 is SVGAGI. Trimming pared 5 bases from V and 0 bases from J, leaving 17 bases between. The CDR3 bases are TGTGCCAGCAGTAATCTACGGGGCCTGACCTCCTACGAGCAGTACTTC. Amino acids: CASSNLRGLTSYEQYF.

This chain joins TRBV12-3 or TRBV12-4 and TRBJ2-1; 7 positions agree with TRBD2. Unmatched junction bases numbered 18, after V lost 7 bases and J lost 9 bases. This CDR3 has 16 residues. The CDR3 DNA reads as TGTGCCAGCACCACATCTTGGGAGGGAAAGTCGGGTGAGCAGTTCTTC. As protein: CASTTSWEGKSGEQFF.

The chain links TRBV5-1 to TRBJ1-2; D is uncertain. Germline CDR1 and CDR2: SGHRS and YFSETQ. This CDR3 has 11 residues. Trimming pared 5 bases from V and 9 bases from J, leaving 11 bases between. As DNA, the CDR3 is TGCGCCAGCAGTCTGGGCCCAAGCTACACCTTC. Its protein product is CASSLGPSYTF.

The rearrangement uses TRBV3-1 and TRBJ2-1; D not certain. Germline V lookup: CDR1 LGHDT, CDR2 YNNKEL (reference sequence). CDR3 length equals 14 residues. With 4 bases removed from V and 8 bases from J, the gap between germline ends came to 15 bases. The CDR3 DNA sequence: TGTGCCAGCAGCCTCCGATGGAAGGTAGATGAGCAGTTCTTC. Translating gives CASSLRWKVDEQFF.

There are many counts of this clonotype. V usage is TRBV4-1 and J usage is TRBJ2-1; 10 bases match TRBD2. Looked up from germline, CDR1 is MGHRA and CDR2 is YSYEKL. J lost 0 bases, V lost 0 bases, and 8 bases had no gene match. The CDR3 length is 19 residues. This CDR3 is CASSQEPSGSSSSYNEQFF. The CDR3 DNA is TGCGCCAGCAGCCAAGAGCCTAGCGGGAGTTCCTCCTCCTACAATGAGCAGTTCTTC.

The table lists this clonotype with a few counts. The chain has TRBV5-1 and TRBJ1-6; D is undetermined. CDR1 SGHRS and CDR2 YFSETQ come from the germline V gene. This CDR3 is built from 16 residues. Trimming pared 0 bases from V and 5 bases from J, leaving 12 bases between. As DNA, the CDR3 is TGCGCCAGCAGCTTGGGGCCTTCCAAGAATAATTCACCCCTCCACTTT. Its protein product is CASSLGPSKNNSPLHF.

The genes are TRBV27 and TRBJ2-7; D ambiguous. This CDR3 contains 14 residues. Germline CDR1 reads MNHEY; CDR2 reads SMNVEV (reference sequence). The germline V and J ends were trimmed by 5 bases and 6 bases, with 17 bases remaining between them. Here the CDR3 reads CASSPLLRAGEQYF. The DNA of the CDR3 is TGTGCCAGCAGTCCCCTGCTCCGGGCCGGCGAGCAGTACTTC.

The table lists this clonotype with many counts. The chain joins TRBV3-1 to TRBJ2-2; 13 bases match TRBD2. Germline V lookup: CDR1 LGHDT, CDR2 YNNKEL (reference sequence). The J segment lost 4 bases and the V segment lost 4 bases, leaving 3 bases of the junction unmatched. This CDR3 is built from 16 residues. The CDR3 DNA reads TGTGCCAGCAGCCGGACTAGCGGGAGTAGCACCGGGGAGCTGTTTTTT. Translated, it gives CASSRTSGSSTGELFF. The whole variable domain, remainder taken from reference TRBV3-1 and TRBJ2-2, is DTAVSQTPKYLVTQMGNDKSIKCEQNLGHDTMYWYKQDSKKFLKIMFSYNNKELIINETVPNRFSPKSPDKAHLNLHINSLELGDSAVYFCASSRTSGSSTGELFFGEGSRLTVL.

This clonotype was seen more than once but under ten times. The chain carries TRBV21-1 and TRBJ2-3. TRBV21-1 is a known pseudogene. The CDR3 has 14 amino acids. The CDR3 spells CASSKGLARDTQYF. The CDR3 nucleotides read TGTGCCAGCAGCAAAGGGTTAGCGCGAGATACGCAGTATTTT.

Only a few counts were recorded for this clonotype. The genes are TRBV11-2 and TRBJ2-7, with D possibly matching TRBD2 (5 bases). Germline V gene sequence: CDR1 SGHAT, CDR2 FQNNGV. The CDR3 extends over 16 amino acids. Trimming removed 5 bases from V and 0 bases from J, with 17 bases in between. CDR3 sequence (DNA): TGTGCCAGCAGCGGTAGCCCGGGATACTACTCCTACGAGCAGTACTTC. Protein product: CASSGSPGYYSYEQYF. Variable domain in full (rest from reference TRBV11-2 and TRBJ2-7): EAGVAQSPRYKIIEKRQSVAFWCNPISGHATLYWYQQILGQGPKLLIQFQNNGVVDDSQLPKDRFSAERLKGVDSTLKIQPAKLEDSAVYLCASSGSPGYYSYEQYFGPGTRLTVT.

This clonotype has a count of ten or more. This chain connects TRBV5-1 to TRBJ2-7; the match to TRBD1 covers 8 bases. The V gene end was trimmed by 2 bases and the J gene end by 4 bases; junction bases not matched to a gene: 8. This CDR3 is 15 amino acids long. Germline-derived CDR1 and CDR2 are SGHRS and YFSETQ. The CDR3 DNA is TGCGCCAGCAGCTTCTCGACAGGGGTTGCATACGAGCAGTACTTC. Protein sequence: CASSFSTGVAYEQYF.

As concerns this clonotype: This may arise from a read error, as a much more abundant clone is one base away. The CDR3 region is CASSLEAYKQYF. Here the CDR3 DNA reads TGTGCCAGCAGTTTAGAAGCCTACAAGCAGTACTTC. The chain carries TRBV12-3 or TRBV12-4 and TRBJ2-7; D uncertain. The CDR3 runs 12 residues.

V gene TRBV6-5 combines with J gene TRBJ1-6, with D possibly being TRBD1 (5 bases). CDR1 and CDR2 (germline): MNHEY, SVGAGI. The CDR3 loop spans 15 amino acids. Between the trimmed V and J ends, which lost 0 bases and 10 bases, there was a span of 13 bases. CDR3 bases: TGTGCCAGCAGTTACTCTGAGGGGTTAGGGTCACCCCTCCACTTT. Its translation is CASSYSEGLGSPLHF.

This clonotype was seen ten or more times. This chain uses TRBV7-8 with TRBJ2-1, with a possible D match to TRBD2 (7 bases). The germline V gene has CDR1 SGHVS and CDR2 FQNEAQ. The CDR3 consists of 17 residues. The V and J ends lost 2 bases and 5 bases respectively, with 19 bases between them. CDR3 in DNA: TGTGCCAGCAGCTTATTAGGGGGAGGGCTTACCCACAATGAGCAGTTCTTC. It codes for CASSLLGGGLTHNEQFF.

This clonotype has only a few counts. The chain couples TRBV12-3 or TRBV12-4 to TRBJ2-7, with D uncertain. CDR3 length: 11 amino acids. V lost 9 bases to trimming and J lost 3 bases, with 9 bases between them. The CDR3 protein is CASAENYEQYF. For the CDR3, the DNA is TGTGCCAGTGCAGAAAACTACGAGCAGTACTTC.

This clonotype was detected a few times. The chain joins TRBV6-5 to TRBJ2-2; 9 nucleotides agree with TRBD1. V shed 4 bases, J shed 4 bases, and the junction held 7 bases outside the gene matches. This CDR3 has 16 amino acids. Germline V CDR1 and CDR2: MNHEY, SVGAGI. Here the CDR3 DNA reads TGTGCCAGCAGTTCACAGGGGGCGCGGAGCACCGGGGAGCTGTTTTTT. This codes for CASSSQGARSTGELFF.

This clonotype was counted between two and nine times. This chain uses TRBV29-1 with TRBJ2-1, with TRBD2 matching over 7 bases. CDR3 size: 15 residues. Trimming at V came to 3 bases and at J to 1 base, leaving 6 bases not matched to a gene. Germline loops: CDR1 SQVTM, CDR2 ANQGSEA. DNA of the CDR3: TGCAGCGTTGATTTACCGGGAGGATCCTACAATGAGCAGTTCTTC. Translating it yields CSVDLPGGSYNEQFF.

This sequence joins TRBV20-1 and TRBJ2-1, with D tentatively TRBD1 (7 bases). The V and J ends lost 3 bases and 4 bases respectively, with 22 bases between them. Germline lookup yields CDR1 DFQATT and CDR2 SNEGSKA (reference sequence). The CDR3 has 17 residues. The chain's CDR3 is CSASILAEGAGYNEQFF. The CDR3 DNA sequence: TGCAGTGCTAGTATACTAGCTGAGGGGGCAGGGTACAATGAGCAGTTCTTC.

This clonotype showed up many times. The rearrangement joins TRBV12-3 or TRBV12-4 to TRBJ2-1, with 9 positions matching TRBD2. With V trimmed by 1 base and J by 7 bases, 20 bases remained unmatched. The CDR3 is 20 residues long. CDR3 sequence reads: CASSLVLRPRLADPGNEQFF. The CDR3 bases are TGTGCCAGCAGTTTAGTTCTCCGCCCAAGACTAGCGGACCCTGGGAATGAGCAGTTCTTC.

This clonotype has just a few counts. This rearrangement joins TRBV6-1 to TRBJ2-1, with D maybe TRBD1 (6 bases). V was cut by 1 base and J by 8 bases, with 18 bases left in between. The V gene's germline CDR1 is MNHNS and CDR2 SASEGT. This CDR3 comprises 16 residues. For the CDR3, the DNA is TGTGCCAGCAGTGAAGGGACAGCCCTCGGGGAGCATGAGCAGTTCTTC. Its translation is CASSEGTALGEHEQFF.

The chain recombines TRBV7-3 with TRBJ2-4; perhaps D is TRBD1 or TRBD2 (6 bases each). The V gene's germline CDR1 is SGHTA and CDR2 FQGTGA. Trimming pared 2 bases from V and 10 bases from J, leaving 12 bases between. CDR3 size: 13 residues. CDR3 in amino acids: CASSLVKGGIQYF. CDR3 nucleotide sequence: TGTGCCAGCAGCTTAGTCAAAGGGGGGATTCAGTACTTC.

This chain joins TRBV18 and TRBJ1-1; D ambiguous. This CDR3 contains 14 residues. The V gene's germline CDR1 is KGHSH and CDR2 LQKENI. Trimming shortened V by 8 bases and J by 5 bases, and 18 bases separated the two germline ends. CDR3 residues: CASRPSEGSTEAFF. CDR3 DNA sequence: TGTGCCAGCCGCCCATCCGAGGGTAGTACTGAAGCTTTCTTT. The complete variable domain, with remaining parts taken from reference TRBV18 and TRBJ1-1, reads NAGVMQNPRHLVRRRGQEARLRCSPMKGHSHVYWYRQLPEEGLKFMVYLQKENIIDESGMPKERFSAEFPKEGPSILRIQQVVRGDSAAYFCASRPSEGSTEAFFGQGTRLTVV.

This clonotype has at least ten counts. V usage is TRBV5-1 and J usage is TRBJ2-3; perhaps TRBD1 as D (5 bases). Germline V CDR1 and CDR2: SGHRS, YFSETQ. The CDR3 runs 12 residues. V shed 7 bases and J shed 6 bases, with 12 bases lying between them. CDR3 residues: CASRPAGDTQYF. The CDR3 DNA sequence: TGCGCCAGCCGTCCAGCAGGGGATACGCAGTATTTT.

This clonotype was counted a few times. The chain has TRBV5-1 and TRBJ1-1; 9 bases are shared with TRBD1. Germline V gene lookup returns CDR1 SGHRS and CDR2 YFSETQ. Trimming cost V 4 bases and J 5 bases; bases outside gene matches: 9. This CDR3 comprises 15 residues. CDR3 sequence: CASSLLDRGLTEAFF. The CDR3 nucleotides are TGCGCCAGCAGCCTACTGGACAGGGGTCTTACTGAAGCTTTCTTT.